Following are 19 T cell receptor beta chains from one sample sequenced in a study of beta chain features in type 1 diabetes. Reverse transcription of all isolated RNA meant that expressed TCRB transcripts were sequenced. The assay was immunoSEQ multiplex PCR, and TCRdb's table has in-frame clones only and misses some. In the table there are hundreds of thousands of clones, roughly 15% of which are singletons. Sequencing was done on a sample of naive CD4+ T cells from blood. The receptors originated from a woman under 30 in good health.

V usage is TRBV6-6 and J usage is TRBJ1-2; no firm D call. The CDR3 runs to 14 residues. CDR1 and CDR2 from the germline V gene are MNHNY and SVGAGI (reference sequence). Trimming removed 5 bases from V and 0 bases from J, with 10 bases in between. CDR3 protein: CASSGPGANYGYTF. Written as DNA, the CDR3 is TGTGCCAGCAGTGGACCGGGAGCTAACTATGGCTACACCTTC.

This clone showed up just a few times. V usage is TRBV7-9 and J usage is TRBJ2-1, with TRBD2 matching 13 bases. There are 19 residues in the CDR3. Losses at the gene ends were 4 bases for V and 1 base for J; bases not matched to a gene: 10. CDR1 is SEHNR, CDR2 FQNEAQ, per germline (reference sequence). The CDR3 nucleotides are TGTGCCAGCAGCTCTCAAATAGGACTAGCGGGAGTGTCCTACAATGAGCAGTTCTTC. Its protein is CASSSQIGLAGVSYNEQFF.

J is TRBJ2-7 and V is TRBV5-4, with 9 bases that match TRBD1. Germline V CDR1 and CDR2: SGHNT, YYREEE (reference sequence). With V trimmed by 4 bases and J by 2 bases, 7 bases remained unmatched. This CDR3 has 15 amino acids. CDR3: CASSQAGTGTYEQYF. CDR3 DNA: TGTGCCAGCAGCCAAGCCGGGACAGGGACCTACGAGCAGTACTTC.

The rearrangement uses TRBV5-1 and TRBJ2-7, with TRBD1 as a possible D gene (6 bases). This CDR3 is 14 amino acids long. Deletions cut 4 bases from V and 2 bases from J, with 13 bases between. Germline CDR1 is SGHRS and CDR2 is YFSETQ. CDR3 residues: CASSLRGDTYEQYF. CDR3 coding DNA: TGCGCCAGCAGCCTAAGAGGGGACACCTACGAGCAGTACTTC.

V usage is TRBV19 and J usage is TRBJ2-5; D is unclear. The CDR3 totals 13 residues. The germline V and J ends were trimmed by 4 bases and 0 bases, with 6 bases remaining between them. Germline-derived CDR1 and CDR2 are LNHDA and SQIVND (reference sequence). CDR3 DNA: TGTGCCAGTAGTAAAGTTGACCAAGAGACCCAGTACTTC. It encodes CASSKVDQETQYF.

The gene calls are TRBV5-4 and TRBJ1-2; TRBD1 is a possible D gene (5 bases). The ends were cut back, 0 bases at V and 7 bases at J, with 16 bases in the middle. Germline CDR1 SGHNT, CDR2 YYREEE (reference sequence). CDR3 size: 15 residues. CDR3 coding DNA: TGTGCCAGCAGCTTGGCGGGACTCTCACGTAGTGGCTACACCTTC. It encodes CASSLAGLSRSGYTF.

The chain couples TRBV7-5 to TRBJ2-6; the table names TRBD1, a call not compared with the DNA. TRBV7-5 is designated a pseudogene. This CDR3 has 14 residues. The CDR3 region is CVLPGLTGANVLTF. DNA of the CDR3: TGCGTCCTGCCAGGGCTGACTGGGGCCAACGTCCTGACTTTC.

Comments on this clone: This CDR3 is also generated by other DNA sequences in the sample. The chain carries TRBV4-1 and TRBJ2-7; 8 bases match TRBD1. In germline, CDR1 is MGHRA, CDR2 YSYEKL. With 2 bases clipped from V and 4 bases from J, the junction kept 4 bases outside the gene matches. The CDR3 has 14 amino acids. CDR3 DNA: TGCGCCAGCAGCCAACCCGGACAGGGTTACGAGCAGTACTTC. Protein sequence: CASSQPGQGYEQYF.

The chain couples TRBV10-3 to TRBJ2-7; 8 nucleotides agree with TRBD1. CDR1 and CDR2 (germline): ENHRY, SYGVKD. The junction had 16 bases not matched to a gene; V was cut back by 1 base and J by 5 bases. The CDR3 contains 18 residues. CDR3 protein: CAISEFQASQGAGDEQYF. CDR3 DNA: TGTGCCATCAGTGAGTTCCAAGCTAGTCAGGGGGCCGGGGACGAGCAGTACTTC.

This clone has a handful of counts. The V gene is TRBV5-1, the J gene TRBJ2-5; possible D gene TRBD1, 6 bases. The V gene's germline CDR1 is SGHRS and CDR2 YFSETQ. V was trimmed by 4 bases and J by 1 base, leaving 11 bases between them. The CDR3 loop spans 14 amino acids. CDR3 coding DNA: TGCGCCAGCAGCGCCTGGACAGCCCAAGAGACCCAGTACTTC. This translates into CASSAWTAQETQYF.

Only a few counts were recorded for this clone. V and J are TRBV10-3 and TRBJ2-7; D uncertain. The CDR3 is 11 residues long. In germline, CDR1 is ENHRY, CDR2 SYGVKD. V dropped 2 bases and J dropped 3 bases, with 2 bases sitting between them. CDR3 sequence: CAISEHYEQYF. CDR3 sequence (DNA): TGTGCCATCAGTGAGCACTACGAGCAGTACTTC.

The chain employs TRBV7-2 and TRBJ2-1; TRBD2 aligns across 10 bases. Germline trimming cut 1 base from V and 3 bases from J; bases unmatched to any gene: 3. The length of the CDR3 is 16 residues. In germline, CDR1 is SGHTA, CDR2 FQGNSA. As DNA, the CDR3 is TGTGCCAGCAGCTTAGATTCTAGCGGGAGCTACAATGAGCAGTTCTTC. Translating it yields CASSLDSSGSYNEQFF.

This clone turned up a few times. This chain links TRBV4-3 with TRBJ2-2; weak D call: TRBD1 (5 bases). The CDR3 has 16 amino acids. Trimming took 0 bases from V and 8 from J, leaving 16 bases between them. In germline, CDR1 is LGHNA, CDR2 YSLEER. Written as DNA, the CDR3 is TGCGCCAGCAGCCAAGAGATTTGGGCAGGGTTGGGGGAGCTGTTTTTT. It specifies CASSQEIWAGLGELFF.

The CDR3 protein is CASSLAVNTPLYGYTF. For the CDR3, the DNA is TGTGCCAGCAGCTTGGCGGTAAACACCCCCCTCTACGGCTACACCTTC. The chain couples TRBV5-8 to TRBJ1-2; D remains ambiguous. Trimming removed 0 bases from V and 8 bases from J, with 20 bases in between. CDR1 SGHTS and CDR2 YDEGEE come from the germline V gene. The CDR3 sequence is 16 residues long.

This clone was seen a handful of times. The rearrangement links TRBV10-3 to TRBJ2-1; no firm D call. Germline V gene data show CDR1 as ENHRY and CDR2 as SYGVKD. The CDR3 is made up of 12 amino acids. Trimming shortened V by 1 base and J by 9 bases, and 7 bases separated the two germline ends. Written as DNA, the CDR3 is TGTGCCATCAGTGAGTGGTCGAGTGAGCAGTTCTTC. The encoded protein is CAISEWSSEQFF.

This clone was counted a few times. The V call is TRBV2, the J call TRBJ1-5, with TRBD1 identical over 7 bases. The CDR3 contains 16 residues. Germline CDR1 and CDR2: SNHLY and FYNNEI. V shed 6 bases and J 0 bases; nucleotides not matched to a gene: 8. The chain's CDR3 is CASRKTGRYSNQPQHF. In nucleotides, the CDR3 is TGTGCCAGCAGAAAGACAGGGCGGTATAGCAATCAGCCCCAGCATTTT.

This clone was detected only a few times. The CDR3 nucleotides read TGTGCCAGCTCACCCCTCCGGGCCCCACAAGAGACCCAGTACTTC. Its translation is CASSPLRAPQETQYF. The chain joins TRBV18 to TRBJ2-5, with unresolved D. Germline CDR1 and CDR2: KGHSH and LQKENI. CDR3 length: 15 residues. Trimming left V 3 bases short and J 2 bases short, with 13 bases between.

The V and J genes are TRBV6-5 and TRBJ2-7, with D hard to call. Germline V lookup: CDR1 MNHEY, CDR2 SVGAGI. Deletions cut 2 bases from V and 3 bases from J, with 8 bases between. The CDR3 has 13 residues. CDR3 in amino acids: CASSYRLGYEQYF. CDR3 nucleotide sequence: TGTGCCAGCAGTTACCGGCTAGGCTACGAGCAGTACTTC.

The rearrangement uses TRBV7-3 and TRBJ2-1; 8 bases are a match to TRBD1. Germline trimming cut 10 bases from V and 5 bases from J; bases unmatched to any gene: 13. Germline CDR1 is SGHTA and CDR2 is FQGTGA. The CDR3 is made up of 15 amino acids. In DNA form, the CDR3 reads TGTGCCACCGTTTTCGGACAGGGTGCCCACAATGAGCAGTTCTTC. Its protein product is CATVFGQGAHNEQFF.